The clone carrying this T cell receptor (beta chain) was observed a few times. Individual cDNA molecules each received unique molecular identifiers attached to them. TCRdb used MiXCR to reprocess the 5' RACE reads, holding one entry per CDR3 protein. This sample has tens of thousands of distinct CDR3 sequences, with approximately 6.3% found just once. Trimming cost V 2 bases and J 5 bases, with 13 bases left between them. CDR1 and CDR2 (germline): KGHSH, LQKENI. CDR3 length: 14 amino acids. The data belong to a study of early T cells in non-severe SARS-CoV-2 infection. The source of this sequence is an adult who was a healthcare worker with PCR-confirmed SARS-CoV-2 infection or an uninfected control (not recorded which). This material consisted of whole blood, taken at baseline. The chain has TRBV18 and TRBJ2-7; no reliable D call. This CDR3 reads CASSPSEPTDEQYF. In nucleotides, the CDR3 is TGTGCCAGCTCACCATCGGAGCCCACGGACGAGCAGTACTTC.